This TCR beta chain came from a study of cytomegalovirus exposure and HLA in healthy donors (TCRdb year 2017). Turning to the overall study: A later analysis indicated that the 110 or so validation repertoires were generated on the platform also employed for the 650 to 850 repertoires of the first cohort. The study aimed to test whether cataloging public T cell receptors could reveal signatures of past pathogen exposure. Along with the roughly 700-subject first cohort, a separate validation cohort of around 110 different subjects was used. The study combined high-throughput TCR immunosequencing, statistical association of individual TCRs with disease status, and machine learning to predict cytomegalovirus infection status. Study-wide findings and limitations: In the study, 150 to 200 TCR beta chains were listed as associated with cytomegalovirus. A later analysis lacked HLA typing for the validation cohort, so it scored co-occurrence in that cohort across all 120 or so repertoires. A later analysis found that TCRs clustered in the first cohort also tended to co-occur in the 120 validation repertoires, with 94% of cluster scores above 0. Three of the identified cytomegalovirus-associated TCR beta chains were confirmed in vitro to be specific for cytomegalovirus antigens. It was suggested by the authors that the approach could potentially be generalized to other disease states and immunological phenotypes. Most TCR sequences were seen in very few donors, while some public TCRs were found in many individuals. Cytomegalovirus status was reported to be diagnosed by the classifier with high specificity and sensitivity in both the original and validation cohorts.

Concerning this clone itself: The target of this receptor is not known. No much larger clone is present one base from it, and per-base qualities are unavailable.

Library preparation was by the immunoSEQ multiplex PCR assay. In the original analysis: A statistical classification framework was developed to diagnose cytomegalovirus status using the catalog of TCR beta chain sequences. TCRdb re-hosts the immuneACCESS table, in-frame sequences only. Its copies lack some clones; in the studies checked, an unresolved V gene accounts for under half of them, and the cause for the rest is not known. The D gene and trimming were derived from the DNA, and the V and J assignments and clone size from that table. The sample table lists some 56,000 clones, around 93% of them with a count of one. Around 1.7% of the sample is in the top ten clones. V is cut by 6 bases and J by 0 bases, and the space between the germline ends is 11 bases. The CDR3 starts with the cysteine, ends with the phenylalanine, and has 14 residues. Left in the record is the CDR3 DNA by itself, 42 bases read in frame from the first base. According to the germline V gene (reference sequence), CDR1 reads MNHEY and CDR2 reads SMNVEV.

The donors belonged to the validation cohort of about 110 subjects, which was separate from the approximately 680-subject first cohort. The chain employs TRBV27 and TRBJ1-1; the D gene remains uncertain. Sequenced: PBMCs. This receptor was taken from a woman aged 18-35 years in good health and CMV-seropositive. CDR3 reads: CASRGSRLNTEAFF. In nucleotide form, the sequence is TGTGCCAGCAGAGGATCCAGGTTGAACACTGAAGCTTTCTTT.